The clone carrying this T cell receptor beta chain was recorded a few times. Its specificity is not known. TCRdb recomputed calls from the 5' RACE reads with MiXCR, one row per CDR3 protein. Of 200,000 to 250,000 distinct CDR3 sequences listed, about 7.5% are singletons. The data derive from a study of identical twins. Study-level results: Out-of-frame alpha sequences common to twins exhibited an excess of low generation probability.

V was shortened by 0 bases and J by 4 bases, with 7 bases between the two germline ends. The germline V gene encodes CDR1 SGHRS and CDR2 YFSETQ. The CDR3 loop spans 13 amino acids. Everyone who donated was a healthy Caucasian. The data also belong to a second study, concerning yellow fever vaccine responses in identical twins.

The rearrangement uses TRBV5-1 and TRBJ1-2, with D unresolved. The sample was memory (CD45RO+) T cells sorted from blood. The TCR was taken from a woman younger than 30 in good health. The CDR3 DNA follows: TGCGCCAGCAGCTTGGACAGTAGCTATGGCTACACCTTC. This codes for CASSLDSSYGYTF.